This T cell receptor (beta chain) comes out of a study of blood T cell repertoires in COVID-19. Study-level information: Material from acute and convalescent COVID-19 was sourced from the United States, Italy and Spain. T cells, B-cell-depleted T cells, or PBMCs supplied cDNA or gDNA.

Per the original data handling: Scientists estimated how many nucleated cells there were by amplifying reference gene primers. The protocol was immunoSEQ multiplex PCR, while the TCRdb copy is restricted to in-frame clones and leaves out a portion. That table gives V, J and clone size, and the DNA gave D and trimming. The table has about 230,000 clones, about nine tenths seen once; the top ten hold under 14%. The germline V gene has CDR1 LGHDT and CDR2 YNNKEL (reference sequence). V was clipped by 0 bases and J by 10 bases; unmatched bases: 21. The CDR3 contains 19 residues. Seattle participants joined during active infection and were tracked over time.

The genes are TRBV3-1 (or the pseudogene TRBV3-2) and TRBJ2-1; 7 bases agree with TRBD2. The clonotype comes from a man aged 50 to 59 with COVID-19, enrolled during active disease. The specimen sequenced was peripheral blood. CDR3 nucleotide sequence: TGTGCCAGCAGCCAAGATAGGTCTTCCTGGGCGGGAGAGCCAGTCGAGCAGTTCTTC. The encoded protein is CASSQDRSSWAGEPVEQFF.